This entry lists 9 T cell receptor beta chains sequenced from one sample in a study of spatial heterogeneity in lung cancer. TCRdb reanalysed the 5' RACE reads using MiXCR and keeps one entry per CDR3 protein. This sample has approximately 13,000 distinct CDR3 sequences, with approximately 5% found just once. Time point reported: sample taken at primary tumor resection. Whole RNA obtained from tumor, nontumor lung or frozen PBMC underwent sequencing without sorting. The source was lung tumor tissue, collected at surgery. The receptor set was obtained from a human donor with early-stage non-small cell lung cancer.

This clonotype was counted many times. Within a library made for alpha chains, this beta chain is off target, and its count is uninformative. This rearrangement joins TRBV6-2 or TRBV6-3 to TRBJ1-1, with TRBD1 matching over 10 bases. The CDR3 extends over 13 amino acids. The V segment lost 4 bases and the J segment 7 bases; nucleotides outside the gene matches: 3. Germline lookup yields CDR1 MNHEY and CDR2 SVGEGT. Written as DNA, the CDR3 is TGTGCCAGCAGTTTGGGACAGGGGCGTGAAGCTTTCTTT. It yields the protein CASSLGQGREAFF.

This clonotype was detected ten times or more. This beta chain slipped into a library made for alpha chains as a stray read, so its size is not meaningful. Here the CDR3 reads CASSPGQGGIDEQYF. The DNA for the CDR3 is TGTGCCAGCAGTCCCGGACAGGGGGGAATCGACGAGCAGTACTTC. This chain uses TRBV28 with TRBJ2-7; 10 bases are a match to TRBD1. Unmatched junction bases numbered 9, after V lost 5 bases and J lost 5 bases. Germline V gene data show CDR1 as MDHEN and CDR2 as SYDVKM. The CDR3 is 15 residues long.

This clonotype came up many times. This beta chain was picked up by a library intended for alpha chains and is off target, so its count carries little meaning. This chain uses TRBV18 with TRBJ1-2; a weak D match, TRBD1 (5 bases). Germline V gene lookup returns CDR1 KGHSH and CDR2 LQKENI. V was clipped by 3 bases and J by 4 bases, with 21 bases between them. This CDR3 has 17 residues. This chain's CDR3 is CASSPQGIGQSAYGYTF. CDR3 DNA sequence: TGTGCCAGCTCACCTCAGGGAATCGGCCAGTCGGCCTATGGCTACACCTTC.

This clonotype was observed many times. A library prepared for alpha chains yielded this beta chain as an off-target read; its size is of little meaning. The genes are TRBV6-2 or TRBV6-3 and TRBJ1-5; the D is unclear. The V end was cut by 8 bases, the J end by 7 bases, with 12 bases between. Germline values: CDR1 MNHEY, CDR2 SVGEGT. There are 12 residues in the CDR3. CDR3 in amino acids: CASRFSAQPQHF. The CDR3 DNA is TGTGCCAGCCGTTTCTCGGCACAGCCCCAGCATTTT.

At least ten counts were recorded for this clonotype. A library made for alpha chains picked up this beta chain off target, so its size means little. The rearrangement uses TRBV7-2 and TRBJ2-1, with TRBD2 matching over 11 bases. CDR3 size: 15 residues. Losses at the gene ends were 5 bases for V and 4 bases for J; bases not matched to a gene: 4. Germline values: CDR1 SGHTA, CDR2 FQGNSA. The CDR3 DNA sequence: TGTGCCAGCAGCGCACTAGCGGGAGAATACAATGAGCAGTTCTTC. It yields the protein CASSALAGEYNEQFF.

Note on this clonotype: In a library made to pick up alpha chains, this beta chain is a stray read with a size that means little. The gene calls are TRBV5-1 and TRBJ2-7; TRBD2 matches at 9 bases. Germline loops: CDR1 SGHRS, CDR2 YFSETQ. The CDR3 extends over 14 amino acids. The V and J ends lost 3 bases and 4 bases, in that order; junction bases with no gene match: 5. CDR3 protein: CASSSGTSIYEQYF. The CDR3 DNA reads TGCGCCAGCAGCTCCGGGACTAGCATTTACGAGCAGTACTTC. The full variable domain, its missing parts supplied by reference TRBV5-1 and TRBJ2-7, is KAGVTQTPRYLIKTRGQQVTLSCSPISGHRSVSWYQQTPGQGLQFLFEYFSETQRNKGNFPGRFSGRQFSNSRSEMNVSTLELGDSALYLCASSSGTSIYEQYFGPGTRLTVT.

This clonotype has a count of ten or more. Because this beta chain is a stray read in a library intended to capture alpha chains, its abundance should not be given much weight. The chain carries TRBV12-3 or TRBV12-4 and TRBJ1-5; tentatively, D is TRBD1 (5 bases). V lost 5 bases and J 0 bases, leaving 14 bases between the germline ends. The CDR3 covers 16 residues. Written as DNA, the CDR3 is TGTGCCAGCAGTCTCGGCGGGGGGTATAGCAATCAGCCCCAGCATTTT. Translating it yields CASSLGGGYSNQPQHF.

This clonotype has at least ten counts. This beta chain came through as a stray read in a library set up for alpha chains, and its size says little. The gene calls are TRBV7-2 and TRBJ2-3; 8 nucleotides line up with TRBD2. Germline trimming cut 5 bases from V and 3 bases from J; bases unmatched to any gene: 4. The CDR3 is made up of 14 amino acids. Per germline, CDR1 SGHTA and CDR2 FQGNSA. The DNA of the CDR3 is TGTGCCAGCAGCCGGGAGGGCCGGACAGATACGCAGTATTTT. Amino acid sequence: CASSREGRTDTQYF.

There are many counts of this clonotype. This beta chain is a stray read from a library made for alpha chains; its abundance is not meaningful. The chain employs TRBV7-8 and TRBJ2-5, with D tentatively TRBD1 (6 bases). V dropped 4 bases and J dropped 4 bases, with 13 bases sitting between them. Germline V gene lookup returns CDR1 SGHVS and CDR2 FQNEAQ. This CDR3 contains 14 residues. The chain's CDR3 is CASSSRGARETQYF. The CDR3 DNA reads TGTGCCAGCAGCTCCAGGGGCGCGAGAGAGACCCAGTACTTC.